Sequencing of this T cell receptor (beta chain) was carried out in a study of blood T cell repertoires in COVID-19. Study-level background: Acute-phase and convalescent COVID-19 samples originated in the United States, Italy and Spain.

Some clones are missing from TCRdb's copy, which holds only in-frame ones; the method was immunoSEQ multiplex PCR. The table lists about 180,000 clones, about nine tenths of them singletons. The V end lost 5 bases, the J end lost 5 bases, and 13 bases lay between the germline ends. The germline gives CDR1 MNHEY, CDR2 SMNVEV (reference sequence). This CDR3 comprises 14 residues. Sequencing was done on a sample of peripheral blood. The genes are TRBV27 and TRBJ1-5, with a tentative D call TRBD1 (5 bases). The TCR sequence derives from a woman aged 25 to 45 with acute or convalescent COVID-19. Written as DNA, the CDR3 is TGTGCCAGCAGTGCGGGACTCCCTTATCAGCCCCAGCATTTT. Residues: CASSAGLPYQPQHF.